This T cell receptor beta chain emerged from a study of human T cells and chemical hapten exposure. Time point given: pre-sensitization, week 0. Treatment described: therapeutic diphenylcyclopropenone sensitization with weekly scalp DPC. Using its own MiXCR run on the RACE reads, TCRdb lists one record per CDR3 protein. The top ten clones hold 7% to 10% of a sample with around 350,000 distinct CDR3 sequences, about 5.4% of them seen once. V dropped 2 bases and J dropped 4; count of bases not matched to a gene: 10. CDR3 length equals 17 residues. Germline V gives CDR1 MNHNY, CDR2 SVGAGI (reference sequence).

Sequenced material: whole blood, taken in connection with sensitization to the hapten diphenylcyclopropenone (DPC). The source is a woman aged 18-29 years with alopecia areata. Some clones in this sample may be carry-over from other donors' samples. This sequence joins TRBV6-6 and TRBJ1-5; TRBD1 aligns across 8 bases. As DNA, the CDR3 is TGTGCCAGCAGTTACGGGTCACAGGGGGTAAGGAATCAGCCCCAGCATTTT. Residues: CASSYGSQGVRNQPQHF.